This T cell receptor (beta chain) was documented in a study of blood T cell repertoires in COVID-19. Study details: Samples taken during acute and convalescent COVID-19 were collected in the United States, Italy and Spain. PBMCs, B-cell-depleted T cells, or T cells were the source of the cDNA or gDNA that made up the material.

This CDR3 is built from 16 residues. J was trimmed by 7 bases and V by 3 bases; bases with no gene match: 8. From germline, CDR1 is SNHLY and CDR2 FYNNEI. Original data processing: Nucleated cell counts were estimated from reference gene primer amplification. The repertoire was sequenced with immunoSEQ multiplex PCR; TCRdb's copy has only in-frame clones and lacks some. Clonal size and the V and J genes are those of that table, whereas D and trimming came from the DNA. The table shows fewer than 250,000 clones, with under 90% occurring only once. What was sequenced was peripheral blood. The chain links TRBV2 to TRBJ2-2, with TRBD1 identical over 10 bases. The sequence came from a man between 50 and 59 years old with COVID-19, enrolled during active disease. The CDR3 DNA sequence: TGTGCCAGCAGTGAGGGAGGACAGGGGGGAAGCGGGGAGCTGTTTTTT. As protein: CASSEGGQGGSGELFF.